This TCR beta chain was profiled in a study of identical twins. Study findings and constraints: Beta out-of-frame twin sharing showed a weaker excess. Out-of-frame TCR alpha sharing in monozygotic twins exceeded recombination model predictions. Whereas memory repertoires showed no such difference, abundant cord blood beta clonotypes carried fewer insertions.

The CDR3 loop spans 15 amino acids. TCRdb re-called the 5' RACE reads through MiXCR, storing one row per CDR3 protein. This table holds 1.5 million to 2 million distinct CDR3 sequences, about 32% found once. No donor was unhealthy or non-Caucasian. Comment on this clonotype: What it binds is not known. A junction boundary mismatches the germline segment, possibly from a read error.

The chain has TRBV12-3 or TRBV12-4 and TRBJ2-1; 8 nucleotides agree with TRBD2. The receptor comes from a newborn girl in good health. The sequencing sample was made of cord blood. The CDR3 loop is CASNLAGSSYNEQFF. Written as DNA, the CDR3 is TGTGCCAGCAATTTAGCGGGAAGCTCCTACAATGAGCAGTTCTTC.